Below, 13 T cell receptor beta chains from the same sample are listed, as sequenced in a study of blood T cell repertoires in COVID-19. Measured with immunoSEQ multiplex PCR; TCRdb has only the in-frame clones, and not every one. The data contain around 150,000 clones, around four fifths of them singletons. Sequences were obtained from peripheral blood. The receptor set was obtained from a man between 65 and 85 years old with acute or convalescent COVID-19.

The chain is built from TRBV7-9 and TRBJ1-1; 7 positions agree with TRBD1. The length of the CDR3 is 15 residues. J gave up 0 bases and V 3 bases, and 4 bases lay outside the gene matches. Germline loops: CDR1 SEHNR, CDR2 FQNEAQ (reference sequence). The CDR3 spells CASSLLGTVNTEAFF. The CDR3 DNA is TGTGCCAGCAGCTTGCTCGGGACAGTGAACACTGAAGCTTTCTTT.

The chain employs TRBV5-1 and TRBJ2-7; 11 positions agree with TRBD1. The V gene's germline CDR1 is SGHRS and CDR2 YFSETQ. The J segment lost 3 bases and the V segment lost 2 bases, leaving 7 bases of the junction unmatched. The CDR3 extends over 16 amino acids. The CDR3 DNA follows: TGCGCCAGCAGCTTAACCTCCGGGACAGGGGGCTACGAGCAGTACTTC. Its protein product is CASSLTSGTGGYEQYF.

With regard to this clone: Other DNA sequences of this sample code for an identical CDR3. V is TRBV12-3 or TRBV12-4 and J is TRBJ1-3; no reliable D call. The CDR3 consists of 13 residues. V was pared by 3 bases and J by 4 bases, with 7 bases between. CDR3 loop: CASSLNSGNTIYF. The CDR3 DNA reads as TGTGCCAGCAGTTTGAACAGCGGAAACACCATATATTTT.

CDR3: CASSLPAGGFRDTQYF. CDR3 nucleotide sequence: TGTGCCAGCAGCCTCCCCGCGGGAGGGTTCAGGGATACGCAGTATTTT. The rearrangement joins TRBV7-9 to TRBJ2-3; TRBD2 matches at 9 bases. V was pared by 5 bases and J by 6 bases, with 12 bases of the junction left unmatched. Germline lookup yields CDR1 SEHNR and CDR2 FQNEAQ (reference sequence). The CDR3 runs to 16 residues. The whole variable domain, remainder taken from reference TRBV7-9 and TRBJ2-3, is DTGVSQNPRHKITKRGQNVTFRCDPISEHNRLYWYRQTLGQGPEFLTYFQNEAQLEKSRLLSDRFSAERPKGSFSTLEIQRTEQGDSAMYLCASSLPAGGFRDTQYFGPGTRLTVL.

This chain joins TRBV5-1 and TRBJ2-3, with 7 positions matching TRBD1. V was clipped by 1 base and J by 0 bases; unmatched bases: 2. CDR1 and CDR2 from the germline V gene are SGHRS and YFSETQ. The CDR3 consists of 15 residues. The CDR3 spells CASSLPGQSTDTQYF. CDR3 nucleotide sequence: TGCGCCAGCAGCTTGCCGGGACAGAGCACAGATACGCAGTATTTT.

J is TRBJ1-2 and V is TRBV5-5; D may be TRBD1 (5 bases). CDR3 length: 14 residues. Germline CDR1 and CDR2: SGHKS and YYEKEE (reference sequence). Deletions cut 0 bases from V and 8 bases from J, with 14 bases between. The CDR3 nucleotides read TGTGCCAGCAGCTTGGGGAGGGGCGACTGGGGCTACACCTTC. Residues: CASSLGRGDWGYTF.

The rearrangement links TRBV6-6 to TRBJ2-7; 8 nucleotides line up with TRBD1. Germline loops: CDR1 MNHNY, CDR2 SVGAGI (reference sequence). J lost 2 bases, V lost 4 bases, and 7 bases had no gene match. The CDR3 sequence is 15 residues long. In DNA form, the CDR3 reads TGTGCCAGCAGTTCGGACAGGGACCCTCCCTACGAGCAGTACTTC. Protein product: CASSSDRDPPYEQYF.

The chain carries TRBV7-2 and TRBJ2-3; D is possibly TRBD2 (5 bases). Trimming removed 1 base from V and 0 bases from J, with 11 bases in between. Germline CDR1 reads SGHTA; CDR2 reads FQGNSA. CDR3 length: 16 amino acids. The chain's CDR3 is CASSLEGATSTDTQYF. CDR3 coding DNA: TGTGCCAGCAGCTTAGAGGGAGCGACTAGCACAGATACGCAGTATTTT.

The chain links TRBV4-1 to TRBJ1-2; weak D call: TRBD1 (6 bases). Germline values: CDR1 MGHRA, CDR2 YSYEKL. This CDR3 is 14 amino acids long. Trimming took off 4 bases at V and 3 bases at J, with 12 bases between the two ends. The DNA for the CDR3 is TGCGCCAGCAGCCCCGCAGGGGCTTACTATGGCTACACCTTC. Translation gives CASSPAGAYYGYTF.

The chain carries TRBV2 and TRBJ1-2; 7 bases agree with TRBD1. CDR1 and CDR2 from the germline V gene are SNHLY and FYNNEI. V was clipped by 1 base and J by 0 bases; unmatched bases: 2. The CDR3 totals 15 residues. The CDR3 DNA reads as TGTGCCAGCAGTGAAGGACAGGGTTCTAACTATGGCTACACCTTC. This gives the protein CASSEGQGSNYGYTF.

This chain links TRBV27 with TRBJ1-3; D is unresolved. Germline loops: CDR1 MNHEY, CDR2 SMNVEV (reference sequence). The CDR3 extends over 14 amino acids. Trimming left V 0 bases short and J 4 bases short, with 7 bases between. CDR3 loop: CASSLSRGGNTIYF. The DNA of the CDR3 is TGTGCCAGCAGTTTATCCCGGGGAGGAAACACCATATATTTT.

This chain uses TRBV19 with TRBJ1-1; tentative D call: TRBD1 (5 bases). This CDR3 is 13 amino acids long. Germline lookup yields CDR1 LNHDA and CDR2 SQIVND (reference sequence). V dropped 6 bases and J dropped 4 bases, with 12 bases sitting between them. For the CDR3, the DNA is TGTGCCAGTAGCCGAGACAGAACCACTGAAGCTTTCTTT. It translates to CASSRDRTTEAFF. Filled out from reference TRBV19 and TRBJ1-1, the complete variable domain reads DGGITQSPKYLFRKEGQNVTLSCEQNLNHDAMYWYRQDPGQGLRLIYYSQIVNDFQKGDIAEGYSVSREKKESFPLTVTSAQKNPTAFYLCASSRDRTTEAFFGQGTRLTVV.

The genes are TRBV4-1 and TRBJ1-1; 7 bases match TRBD1. V dropped 1 base and J dropped 6; count of bases not matched to a gene: 5. Germline CDR1 MGHRA, CDR2 YSYEKL. This CDR3 region has 14 residues. The DNA of the CDR3 is TGCGCCAGCAGCCAAGTTGCAACAGGGGCTGAAGCTTTCTTT. Amino acid sequence: CASSQVATGAEAFF.